The clone carrying this T cell receptor beta chain has more than one count but fewer than ten. The antigen remains undetermined. Reverse transcription of about 500 ng total RNA with a constant-region primer produced TCR beta cDNA. Generation of the TCR beta libraries relied on three nested multiplex PCR rounds using slightly modified ARM-PCR. MiXCR, applied by TCRdb to the multiplex PCR reads, yields one record per CDR3 protein. Among under 150,000 distinct CDR3 sequences listed, under 70% were seen once. The sample is drawn from a study of tumor-infiltrating lymphocytes in primary liver carcinoma. The wider study: T1-T3 N0M0 was the stage of the tumors, which were roughly 4 to 10 cm across. Overall study findings and caveats: Significantly greater top-250-clone fractions characterized tumors relative to blood (p = 0.039).

Co-extraction of RNA and DNA was performed on about 19-33 mg of unsorted bulk tissue. Surgical resection was the treatment these patients received for primary liver carcinoma. Those patients suffered from chronic HBV infection and were treatment-naive. The TCR was taken from a woman aged 55-69 years with primary liver carcinoma and hepatitis B virus infection. Sequenced sample: tumor-adjacent normal liver tissue.

In DNA form, the CDR3 reads TGCAGTGCTTCTCAAGGGGACCTCACAGATACGCAGTATTTT. The encoded protein is CSASQGDLTDTQYF. The chain couples TRBV20-1 to TRBJ2-3; D may be TRBD1 or TRBD2 (5 bases each). The CDR3 is 14 residues long. The germline V and J ends were trimmed by 5 bases and 2 bases, with 14 bases remaining between them. Germline V gene lookup returns CDR1 DFQATT and CDR2 SNEGSKA (reference sequence).